This T cell receptor (beta chain) was captured by sequencing in a study of cytomegalovirus exposure and HLA in healthy donors. Study at large: Per a later analysis, the approximately 690 first-cohort and some 130 validation repertoires shared one platform. General observations from the study: Among TCR sequences, most were rare, though some public TCRs appeared in many donors. A later analysis found first-cohort TCR clusters tended to co-occur in the 110 or so validation repertoires.

CDR1 is MDHEN, CDR2 SYDVKM, per germline. Trimming cost V 7 bases and J 3 bases; bases outside gene matches: 5. This CDR3 has 15 amino acids. Measured with immunoSEQ multiplex PCR; TCRdb has only the in-frame clones, and not every one. The table has roughly 180,000 clones, about nine tenths seen once. Remarks on this clone: Its antigen is undetermined.

The TCR was taken from a man between 25 and 39 years old in good health and CMV-seropositive. Sequencing was carried out using PBMCs. The chain links TRBV28 to TRBJ2-3; TRBD2 matches 12 bases. The CDR3 DNA reads TGTGCCAGCACTAGCGGGAGGGCCGTAACAGATACGCAGTATTTT. Its translation is CASTSGRAVTDTQYF.